One and the same sample provided the 29 T cell receptor beta chains below, sequenced in a study of CD8 T cells in Susac syndrome. RNA was extracted with the RNeasy kit, and a quantity of about 0.5 to 1 ug was reverse transcribed using random hexamers. TCRdb analysed the immunoSEQ multiplex PCR reads with MiXCR anew, one entry per CDR3 protein. Altogether approximately 210,000 distinct CDR3 sequences are present, 95% being singletons, with the ten largest covering about 0.091%. Sequenced sample: CD4+ T cells from PBMCs. The source is a human donor with multiple sclerosis.

The chain uses TRBV11-2 and TRBJ2-3, with TRBD2 matching 7 bases. Losses at the gene ends were 5 bases for V and 3 bases for J; bases not matched to a gene: 5. The germline CDR1 and CDR2 sequences are SGHAT and FQNNGV. CDR3 length equals 14 residues. The CDR3 protein is CASSGRLATDTQYF. For the CDR3, the DNA is TGTGCCAGCAGCGGTCGACTAGCTACAGATACGCAGTATTTT. The variable domain in full, completed from reference TRBV11-2 and TRBJ2-3, reads EAGVAQSPRYKIIEKRQSVAFWCNPISGHATLYWYQQILGQGPKLLIQFQNNGVVDDSQLPKDRFSAERLKGVDSTLKIQPAKLEDSAVYLCASSGRLATDTQYFGPGTRLTVL.

The chain has TRBV5-1 and TRBJ2-1, with 10 bases fitting TRBD2. The germline V gene has CDR1 SGHRS and CDR2 YFSETQ. The CDR3 has 14 amino acids. The trim removed 5 bases at V and 8 bases at J, leaving 7 bases unmatched. The CDR3 DNA sequence: TGCGCCAGCAGTGGTAGCGGGACTAGCGATGAGCAGTTCTTC. Translating it yields CASSGSGTSDEQFF.

This clonotype was seen just once. The rearrangement uses TRBV2 and TRBJ1-2; D perhaps matches TRBD1 (5 bases). CDR3 size: 13 residues. The V and J ends lost 2 bases and 7 bases respectively, with 11 bases between them. Germline CDR1 reads SNHLY; CDR2 reads FYNNEI. The CDR3 sequence is CASSEIGQGGYTF. The CDR3 nucleotides are TGTGCCAGCAGTGAAATCGGGCAGGGTGGCTACACCTTC.

The chain links TRBV23-1 to TRBJ2-3; the match to TRBD2 covers 7 bases. TRBV23-1 is an open reading frame whose function is uncertain. Unmatched junction bases numbered 7, after V lost 10 bases and J lost 3 bases. This CDR3 has 13 residues. The DNA of the CDR3 is TGCGCCAAACGGGGGGAACTGACAGATACGCAGTATTTT. Amino acid sequence: CAKRGELTDTQYF.

This clonotype was detected only once. The rearrangement links TRBV29-1 to TRBJ1-1; maybe TRBD1 (6 bases). Germline assignment: CDR1 SQVTM and CDR2 ANQGSEA. The V end lost 8 bases, the J end lost 11 bases, and 15 bases lay between the germline ends. CDR3 size: 10 residues. The CDR3 sequence is CSTAGAGAFF. CDR3 in DNA: TGCAGCACCGCGGGGGCAGGGGCTTTCTTT.

V is TRBV7-3 and J is TRBJ2-1; D could derive from TRBD1 or TRBD2 (5 bases each). Germline-derived CDR1 and CDR2 are SGHTA and FQGTGA. The CDR3 has 14 amino acids. Trimming removed 5 bases at V and 3 bases at J, with 11 bases between. CDR3 protein: CASSNGTIYNEQFF. CDR3 DNA: TGTGCCAGCAGCAACGGGACCATCTACAATGAGCAGTTCTTC.

J is TRBJ2-7 and V is TRBV7-9; D is perhaps TRBD2 (5 bases). Germline V gives CDR1 SEHNR, CDR2 FQNEAQ (reference sequence). Trimming took 11 bases from V and 6 from J, leaving 14 bases between them. CDR3 length: 11 amino acids. CDR3 in amino acids: CASSAGVEQYF. CDR3 bases: TGTGCCTCCTCCGCCGGGGTCGAGCAGTACTTC.

The rearrangement joins TRBV28 to TRBJ2-6; D call uncertain. The CDR3 runs 15 residues. Germline V gene sequence: CDR1 MDHEN, CDR2 SYDVKM. Trimming left V 2 bases short and J 3 bases short, with 8 bases between. The CDR3 here is CASSLDKFGANVLTF. Written as DNA, the CDR3 is TGTGCCAGCAGTTTAGACAAGTTTGGGGCCAACGTCCTGACTTTC.

This chain joins TRBV25-1 and TRBJ1-5; D ambiguous. The CDR3 spans 12 residues. V lost 3 bases and J 3 bases, leaving 3 bases between the germline ends. CDR1 MGHDK and CDR2 SYGVNS come from the germline V gene. The CDR3 loop is CASSDNNQPQHF. CDR3 bases: TGTGCCAGCAGTGACAACAATCAGCCCCAGCATTTT.

The chain recombines TRBV5-6 with TRBJ1-6; TRBD1 agrees at 7 bases. This CDR3 contains 15 residues. J gave up 7 bases and V 4 bases, and 8 bases lay outside the gene matches. CDR1 and CDR2 (germline): SGHDT, YYEEEE. CDR3 sequence (DNA): TGTGCCAGCAGCGGACCGGGACAGATCAATTCACCCCTCCACTTT. Translating it yields CASSGPGQINSPLHF.

The chain couples TRBV29-1 to TRBJ1-4; a possible D gene is TRBD1 (5 bases). V was trimmed by 6 bases and J by 5 bases, leaving 10 bases between them. Germline CDR1 and CDR2: SQVTM and ANQGSEA. The CDR3 sequence is 12 residues long. DNA of the CDR3: TGCAGCGTGGACGGGGACAATGAAAAACTGTTTTTT. Translated: CSVDGDNEKLFF.

The rearrangement joins TRBV29-1 to TRBJ2-7; either TRBD1 or TRBD2 may supply D (5 bases each). With 4 bases removed from V and 6 bases from J, the gap between germline ends came to 13 bases. Germline values: CDR1 SQVTM, CDR2 ANQGSEA. This CDR3 contains 12 residues. The CDR3 region is CSVGGKGGEQYF. The CDR3 bases are TGCAGCGTTGGGGGGAAAGGAGGCGAGCAGTACTTC.

This chain links TRBV4-1 with TRBJ1-3; TRBD1 might be the D (6 bases). From germline, CDR1 is MGHRA and CDR2 YSYEKL. The CDR3 spans 17 residues. The germline V and J ends were trimmed by 0 bases and 7 bases, with 19 bases remaining between them. Here the CDR3 DNA reads TGCGCCAGCAGCCAAGATCCGGGGGCCAGGGCTATCAACACCATATATTTT. This sequence encodes CASSQDPGARAINTIYF.

The chain employs TRBV2 and TRBJ1-2, with 10 bases fitting TRBD1. The CDR3 covers 15 residues. Germline assignment: CDR1 SNHLY and CDR2 FYNNEI. Losses at the gene ends were 1 base for V and 5 bases for J; bases not matched to a gene: 4. CDR3 in DNA: TGTGCCAGCAGTGAAGTGGGACAGGGGATTTATGGCTACACCTTC. It specifies CASSEVGQGIYGYTF.

The genes are TRBV2 and TRBJ2-3, with a possible D match to TRBD1 (5 bases). V was shortened by 3 bases and J by 1 base, with 8 bases between the two germline ends. The CDR3 spans 14 residues. Germline values: CDR1 SNHLY, CDR2 FYNNEI. The CDR3 here is CASSDDSRTDTQYF. The DNA of the CDR3 is TGTGCCAGCAGTGACGACAGCCGCACAGATACGCAGTATTTT.

This clonotype was recorded only once. This chain uses TRBV4-1 with TRBJ1-2, with D unclear. Trimming removed 0 bases at V and 8 bases at J, with 10 bases between. From germline, CDR1 is MGHRA and CDR2 YSYEKL. The CDR3 loop spans 13 amino acids. The CDR3 loop reads CASSQEVVTGYTF. CDR3 DNA: TGCGCCAGCAGCCAAGAAGTAGTCACAGGCTACACCTTC.

As for this clonotype: The conserved phenylalanine or tryptophan is not found at the CDR3 terminus, so this likely reflects a read error. The chain recombines TRBV7-2 with TRBJ2-3, with D tentatively TRBD1 or TRBD2 (5 bases each). CDR1 and CDR2 (germline): SGHTA, FQGNSA. This CDR3 is built from 14 residues. Trimming took 5 bases from V and 2 from J, leaving 11 bases between them. The CDR3 protein is CASSPGPPTDTQYL. DNA for the CDR3: TGTGCCAGCAGCCCGGGGCCTCCCACAGATACGCAGTATCTT.

In its sample, this clonotype was seen once. V gene TRBV28 combines with J gene TRBJ2-1, with D uncertain. Germline lookup yields CDR1 MDHEN and CDR2 SYDVKM. CDR3 length equals 15 residues. The germline V and J ends were trimmed by 6 bases and 3 bases, with 15 bases remaining between them. The CDR3 reads CASSGLGVIYNEQFF. The CDR3 coding sequence is TGTGCCAGCAGCGGATTAGGAGTTATCTACAATGAGCAGTTCTTC.

The chain couples TRBV2 to TRBJ2-1; 9 nucleotides line up with TRBD2. The V gene's germline CDR1 is SNHLY and CDR2 FYNNEI. Germline trimming cut 3 bases from V and 5 bases from J; bases unmatched to any gene: 5. The CDR3 has 15 amino acids. CDR3 nucleotide sequence: TGTGCCAGCAGTGATCGGCCTAGCGGGGACAATGAGCAGTTCTTC. It translates to CASSDRPSGDNEQFF.

This chain joins TRBV29-1 and TRBJ2-7; D unclear. V lost 2 bases and J 6 bases, leaving 8 bases between the germline ends. Germline CDR1 and CDR2: SQVTM and ANQGSEA. CDR3 length: 11 residues. The CDR3: CSVEWTREQYF. The DNA of the CDR3 is TGCAGCGTTGAATGGACGCGCGAGCAGTACTTC.

CDR3 sequence: CARGLTQETQYF. The CDR3 DNA sequence: TGTGCCAGGGGACTCACCCAAGAGACCCAGTACTTC. The V and J genes are TRBV2 and TRBJ2-5, with a weak D call TRBD2 (6 bases). In germline, CDR1 is SNHLY, CDR2 FYNNEI. Trimming removed 9 bases at V and 1 base at J, with 9 bases between. CDR3 size: 12 residues.

The chain combines TRBV9 with TRBJ1-2; D is perhaps TRBD1 (6 bases). The germline V gene has CDR1 SGDLS and CDR2 YYNGEE. Between the trimmed V and J ends, which lost 1 base and 4 bases, there was a span of 17 bases. The CDR3 is made up of 16 amino acids. CDR3 in DNA: TGTGCCAGCAGCGTAACGGACAGCCCGATCTCCTATGGCTACACCTTC. Translated, it gives CASSVTDSPISYGYTF.

The V gene is TRBV3-1, the J gene TRBJ1-2; tentatively, D is TRBD1 (6 bases). Deletions cut 3 bases from V and 10 bases from J, with 15 bases between. The CDR3 extends over 13 amino acids. Germline lookup yields CDR1 LGHDT and CDR2 YNNKEL (reference sequence). CDR3 sequence (DNA): TGTGCCAGCAGCCAGGGAACCGGGACATCCTACACCTTC. Its translation is CASSQGTGTSYTF.

V usage is TRBV2 and J usage is TRBJ2-5; 7 bases agree with TRBD1. CDR3 length: 16 residues. Trimming cost V 6 bases and J 2 bases; bases outside gene matches: 12. Germline-derived CDR1 and CDR2 are SNHLY and FYNNEI. CDR3 bases: TGTGCCAGCAGGCAGCGACCGGGACAGATACAAGAGACCCAGTACTTC. It encodes CASRQRPGQIQETQYF.

This sequence joins TRBV29-1 and TRBJ2-6; D remains unclear. The length of the CDR3 is 13 residues. Trimming shortened V by 6 bases and J by 0 bases, and 6 bases separated the two germline ends. The germline CDR1 and CDR2 sequences are SQVTM and ANQGSEA. Written as DNA, the CDR3 is TGCAGCGTCACATTCTCTGGGGCCAACGTCCTGACTTTC. Translation: CSVTFSGANVLTF.

With respect to this clonotype: The junction shows a germline mismatch at one end, possibly a read error. V usage is TRBV7-7 and J usage is TRBJ2-5; 7 nucleotides agree with TRBD1. The germline V gene has CDR1 SSHAT and CDR2 FNYEAQ (reference sequence). The CDR3 has 14 amino acids. The CDR3 coding sequence is TGTGCTAGCAGCTTAGGGGCGACAGGGGAGACCCAGTACTTC. As protein: CASSLGATGETQYF.

V and J are TRBV7-9 and TRBJ1-1; D is ambiguous. The germline V gene has CDR1 SEHNR and CDR2 FQNEAQ (reference sequence). Trimming took off 7 bases at V and 0 bases at J, with 9 bases between the two ends. The CDR3 is made up of 13 amino acids. The CDR3 loop reads CASTETVNTEAFF. In nucleotides, the CDR3 is TGTGCCAGCACCGAAACAGTGAACACTGAAGCTTTCTTT. The full variable domain, completed using reference TRBV7-9 and TRBJ1-1, is DTGVSQNPRHKITKRGQNVTFRCDPISEHNRLYWYRQTLGQGPEFLTYFQNEAQLEKSRLLSDRFSAERPKGSFSTLEIQRTEQGDSAMYLCASTETVNTEAFFGQGTRLTVV.

The rearrangement uses TRBV30 and TRBJ1-5; the D is unclear. V was shortened by 3 bases and J by 7 bases, with 10 bases between the two germline ends. The CDR3 extends over 12 amino acids. Germline assignment: CDR1 GTSNPN and CDR2 SVGIG (reference sequence). The CDR3: CAWSPSDQPQHF. For the CDR3, the DNA is TGTGCCTGGAGCCCCTCGGACCAGCCCCAGCATTTT.

CDR3 bases: TGTGCCAGCAGCTTACAGAAGATGTTCTACAATGAGCAGTTCTTC. Amino acids: CASSLQKMFYNEQFF. This chain links TRBV7-9 with TRBJ2-1; the D is unclear. The V gene lost 2 bases and the J gene lost 3 bases, with 11 bases spanning the gap. CDR1 and CDR2 (germline): SEHNR, FQNEAQ (reference sequence). The CDR3 sequence is 15 residues long.